The 16 T cell receptor beta chains in this list originate from one sample, sequenced in a study of blood T cell repertoires in COVID-19 (dated by TCRdb to about 2020). Preparation of the library involved the immunoSEQ multiplex PCR assay. This immuneACCESS table, as held by TCRdb, lists in-frame sequences with V and J called but not all clones. Of the missing ones, under half trace to an unresolved V gene in checked studies; the others have no known cause. For this sample the table gives more than 200,000 clones, of which around nine tenths were detected only once. The ten largest clonotypes hold 7.2% of the sample. Material: PBMCs or T cells enriched from blood (not recorded which). Receptor source: a man between 25 and 39 years old in a cohort exposed to, infected with or recovered from COVID-19 (not recorded which).

The chain joins TRBV11-2 to TRBJ1-4, with D possibly TRBD1 on 6 matching bases. V was shortened by 6 bases and J by 8 bases, with 13 bases between the two germline ends. The germline V gene encodes CDR1 SGHAT and CDR2 FQNNGV. This CDR3 is 13 amino acids long. The CDR3 sequence: CASSIGQKEKLFF. The CDR3 region has the DNA TGTGCCAGCAGTATCGGACAGAAAGAAAAACTGTTTTTT.

This clone was counted once. The chain has TRBV28 and TRBJ1-4; D remains unclear. CDR1 is MDHEN and CDR2 is SYDVKM in the germline V gene. The CDR3 totals 13 residues. Trimming took off 5 bases at V and 5 bases at J, with 9 bases between the two ends. The CDR3 DNA reads TGTGCCAGCAGTAGACTGCTGAATGAAAAACTGTTTTTT. This gives the protein CASSRLLNEKLFF.

This chain joins TRBV13 and TRBJ2-7, with 7 bases fitting TRBD2. The length of the CDR3 is 16 residues. From germline, CDR1 is PRHDT and CDR2 FYEKMQ (reference sequence). The J segment lost 3 bases and the V segment lost 4 bases, leaving 12 bases of the junction unmatched. CDR3 DNA: TGTGCCAGCAGCTCCAATACTAGCGAATTAAACTACGAGCAGTACTTC. Protein: CASSSNTSELNYEQYF. Together with reference TRBV13 and TRBJ2-7, the CDR3 gives the full variable domain: AAGVIQSPRHLIKEKRETATLKCYPIPRHDTVYWYQQGPGQDPQFLISFYEKMQSDKGSIPDRFSAQQFSDYHSELNMSSLELGDSALYFCASSSNTSELNYEQYFGPGTRLTVT.

This clone appeared a few times. The rearrangement uses TRBV6-5 and TRBJ2-3, with TRBD2 matching 12 bases. The CDR3 length is 16 residues. CDR1 and CDR2 (germline): MNHEY, SVGAGI. The ends lost 3 bases at V and 1 base at J; junction bases unmatched: 2. The CDR3 protein is CASSYLAGGGTDTQYF. The DNA for the CDR3 is TGTGCCAGCAGTTATCTAGCGGGAGGGGGCACAGATACGCAGTATTTT.

The chain recombines TRBV7-8 with TRBJ2-7; 12 bases agree with TRBD2. The CDR3 totals 18 residues. Germline V gene data show CDR1 as SGHVS and CDR2 as FQNEAQ. The junction had 7 bases not matched to a gene; V was cut back by 1 base and J by 0 bases. The CDR3 is CASSLVGTSGSSSYEQYF. The CDR3 region has the DNA TGTGCCAGCAGCTTAGTCGGGACTAGCGGGTCCAGCTCCTACGAGCAGTACTTC.

The genes are TRBV7-2 and TRBJ1-4; TRBD1 is a possible D gene (6 bases). The CDR3 runs to 15 residues. Germline V gene lookup returns CDR1 SGHTA and CDR2 FQGNSA. Trimming removed 4 bases from V and 8 bases from J, with 17 bases in between. Here the CDR3 DNA reads TGTGCCAGCAGCTCCCGGACAGACCGGAGGGAAAAACTGTTTTTT. Amino acids: CASSSRTDRREKLFF.

The chain links TRBV5-1 to TRBJ2-7, with no clear D. The V gene lost 2 bases and the J gene lost 0 bases, with 12 bases spanning the gap. Germline CDR1 reads SGHRS; CDR2 reads YFSETQ. The CDR3 is made up of 15 amino acids. The CDR3 reads CASSLGDASSYEQYF. The CDR3 DNA follows: TGCGCCAGCAGCTTAGGAGATGCTAGCTCCTACGAGCAGTACTTC.

V and J are TRBV28 and TRBJ2-5; TRBD1 might be the D (6 bases). V dropped 5 bases and J dropped 2 bases, with 12 bases sitting between them. CDR1 and CDR2 from the germline V gene are MDHEN and SYDVKM. The CDR3 is made up of 14 amino acids. CDR3 nucleotide sequence: TGTGCCAGCAGTCCCCCAGGGACACAAGAGACCCAGTACTTC. It encodes CASSPPGTQETQYF.

The chain joins TRBV7-6 to TRBJ2-1, with 9 bases matching TRBD1. From germline, CDR1 is SGHVS and CDR2 FNYEAQ. This CDR3 spans 15 amino acids. Losses at the gene ends were 5 bases for V and 3 bases for J; bases not matched to a gene: 5. The CDR3 sequence is CASSLRDRDYNEQFF. The CDR3 DNA is TGTGCCAGCAGCCTCCGGGACAGGGACTACAATGAGCAGTTCTTC. Complete variable domain (other parts from reference TRBV7-6 and TRBJ2-1): GAGVSQSPRYKVTKRGQDVALRCDPISGHVSLYWYRQALGQGPEFLTYFNYEAQQDKSGLPNDRFSAERPEGSISTLTIQRTEQRDSAMYRCASSLRDRDYNEQFFGPGTRLTVL.

The chain recombines TRBV19 with TRBJ2-3; TRBD1 aligns across 7 bases. CDR1 LNHDA and CDR2 SQIVND come from the germline V gene (reference sequence). J lost 0 bases, V lost 4 bases, and 13 bases had no gene match. The CDR3 runs to 18 residues. CDR3 loop: CASSTVYRQGSSTDTQYF. The CDR3 region has the DNA TGTGCCAGTAGTACAGTATATCGACAGGGTTCTAGCACAGATACGCAGTATTTT.

V gene TRBV28 combines with J gene TRBJ1-2; 8 bases map to TRBD1. The V and J ends lost 5 bases and 3 bases, in that order; junction bases with no gene match: 8. CDR1 is MDHEN, CDR2 SYDVKM, per germline. This CDR3 is built from 15 residues. CDR3 protein: CASSPRDRPYYGYTF. CDR3 DNA sequence: TGTGCCAGCAGTCCGAGGGACAGGCCTTACTATGGCTACACCTTC.

V is TRBV6-1 and J is TRBJ2-7; 14 nucleotides agree with TRBD2. Germline loops: CDR1 MNHNS, CDR2 SASEGT. The CDR3 extends over 15 amino acids. Unmatched junction bases numbered 7, after V lost 3 bases and J lost 9 bases. CDR3: CASSDGTSGRGGQYF. The CDR3, as DNA: TGTGCCAGCAGTGACGGGACTAGCGGGAGAGGCGGGCAGTACTTC.

V is TRBV10-3 and J is TRBJ1-2, with D possibly TRBD1 on 5 matching bases. Between the trimmed V and J ends, which lost 2 bases and 1 base, there was a span of 8 bases. Germline CDR1 reads ENHRY; CDR2 reads SYGVKD. CDR3 length: 14 residues. The CDR3 DNA reads TGTGCCATCAGTGAGGGGGCAGGTAACTATGGCTACACCTTC. This gives the protein CAISEGAGNYGYTF.

The J gene is TRBJ2-3, the V gene TRBV6-5; perhaps TRBD2 as D (5 bases). This CDR3 is built from 15 residues. V was clipped by 2 bases and J by 1 base, with 10 bases between them. Germline loops: CDR1 MNHEY, CDR2 SVGAGI. The CDR3 DNA follows: TGTGCCAGCAGTTACAGGCTAGCCGGCACAGATACGCAGTATTTT. Residues: CASSYRLAGTDTQYF.

The chain joins TRBV27 to TRBJ1-2, with a possible D match to TRBD1 (6 bases). Germline V gives CDR1 MNHEY, CDR2 SMNVEV (reference sequence). The length of the CDR3 is 13 residues. Trimming left V 3 bases short and J 8 bases short, with 13 bases between. CDR3 sequence reads: CASSFQGLRGYTF. The CDR3 region has the DNA TGTGCCAGCAGTTTTCAGGGGTTAAGAGGCTACACCTTC.

The chain is built from TRBV2 and TRBJ2-3; D might be TRBD2 (5 bases). CDR3 size: 16 residues. Looked up from germline, CDR1 is SNHLY and CDR2 is FYNNEI. Deletions cut 6 bases from V and 0 bases from J, with 16 bases between. The CDR3 is CASSPAAASSTDTQYF. The CDR3 region has the DNA TGTGCCAGCAGCCCCGCAGCGGCATCTAGCACAGATACGCAGTATTTT.